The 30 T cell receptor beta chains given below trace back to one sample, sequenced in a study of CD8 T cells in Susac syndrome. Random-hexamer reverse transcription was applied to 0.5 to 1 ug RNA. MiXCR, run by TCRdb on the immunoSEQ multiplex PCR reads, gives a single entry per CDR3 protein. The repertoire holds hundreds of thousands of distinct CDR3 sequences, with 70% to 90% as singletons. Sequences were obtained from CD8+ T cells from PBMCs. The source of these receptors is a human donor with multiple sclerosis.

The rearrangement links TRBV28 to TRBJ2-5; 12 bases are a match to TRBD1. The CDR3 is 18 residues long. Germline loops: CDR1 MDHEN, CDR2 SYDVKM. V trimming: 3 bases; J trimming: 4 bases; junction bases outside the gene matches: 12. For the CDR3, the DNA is TGTGCCAGCAGTTTGCCACTGGCCGGGACAGGGGGCGGAGAGACCCAGTACTTC. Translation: CASSLPLAGTGGGETQYF. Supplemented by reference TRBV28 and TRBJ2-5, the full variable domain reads DVKVTQSSRYLVKRTGEKVFLECVQDMDHENMFWYRQDPGLGLRLIYFSYDVKMKEKGDIPEGYSVSREKKERFSLILESASTNQTSMYLCASSLPLAGTGGGETQYFGPGTRLLVL.

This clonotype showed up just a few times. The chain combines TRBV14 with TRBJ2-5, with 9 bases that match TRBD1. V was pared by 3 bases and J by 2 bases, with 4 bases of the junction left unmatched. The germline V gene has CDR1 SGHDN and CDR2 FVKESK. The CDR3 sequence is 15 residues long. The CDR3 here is CASSQGQGTQETQYF. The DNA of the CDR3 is TGTGCCAGCAGCCAGGGACAGGGAACTCAAGAGACCCAGTACTTC.

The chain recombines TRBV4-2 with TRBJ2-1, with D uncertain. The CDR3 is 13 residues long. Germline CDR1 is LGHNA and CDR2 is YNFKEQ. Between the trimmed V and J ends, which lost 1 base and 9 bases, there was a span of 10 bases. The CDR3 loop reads CASSQAFPSEQFF. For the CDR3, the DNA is TGTGCCAGCAGCCAAGCATTCCCAAGTGAGCAGTTCTTC.

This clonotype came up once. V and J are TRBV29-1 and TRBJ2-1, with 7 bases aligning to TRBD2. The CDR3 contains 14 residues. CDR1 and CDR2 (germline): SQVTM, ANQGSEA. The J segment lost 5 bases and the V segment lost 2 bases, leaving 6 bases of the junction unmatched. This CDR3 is CSVEWLAENNEQFF. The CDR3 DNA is TGCAGCGTTGAATGGCTAGCGGAGAACAATGAGCAGTTCTTC.

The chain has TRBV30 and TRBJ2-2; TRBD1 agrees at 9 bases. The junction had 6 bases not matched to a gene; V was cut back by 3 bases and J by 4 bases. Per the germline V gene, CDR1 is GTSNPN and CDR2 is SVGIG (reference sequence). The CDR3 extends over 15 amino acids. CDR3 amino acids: CAWSPGTGTTGELFF. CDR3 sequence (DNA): TGTGCCTGGAGCCCCGGGACAGGGACCACCGGGGAGCTGTTTTTT.

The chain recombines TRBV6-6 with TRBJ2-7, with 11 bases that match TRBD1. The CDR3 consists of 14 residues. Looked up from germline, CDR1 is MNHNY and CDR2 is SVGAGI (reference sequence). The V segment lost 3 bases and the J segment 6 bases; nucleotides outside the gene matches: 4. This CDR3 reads CASSYGTGGGEQYF. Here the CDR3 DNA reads TGTGCCAGCAGTTATGGGACAGGGGGTGGCGAGCAGTACTTC.

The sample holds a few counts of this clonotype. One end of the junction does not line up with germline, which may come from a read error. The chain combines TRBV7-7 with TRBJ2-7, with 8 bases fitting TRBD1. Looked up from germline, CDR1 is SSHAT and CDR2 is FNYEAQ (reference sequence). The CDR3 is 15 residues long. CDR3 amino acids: CASSLGTGPSYEQYF. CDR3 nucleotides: TGTGCTAGCAGCTTAGGGACAGGACCTTCCTACGAGCAGTACTTC.

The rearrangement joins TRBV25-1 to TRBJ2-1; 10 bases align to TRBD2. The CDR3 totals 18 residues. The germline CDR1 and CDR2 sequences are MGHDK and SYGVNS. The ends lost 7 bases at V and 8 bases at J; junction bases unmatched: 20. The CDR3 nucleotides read TGTGCCAGCACCGGAAGCTCCAATCTAGCGGGGGAAGGCCATGAGCAGTTCTTC. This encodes CASTGSSNLAGEGHEQFF.

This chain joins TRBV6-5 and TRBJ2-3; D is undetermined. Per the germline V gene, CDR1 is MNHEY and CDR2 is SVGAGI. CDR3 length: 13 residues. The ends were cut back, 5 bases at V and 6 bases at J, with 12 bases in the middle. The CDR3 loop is CASSHKIMDTQYF. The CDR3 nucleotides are TGTGCCAGCAGTCATAAAATCATGGATACGCAGTATTTT.

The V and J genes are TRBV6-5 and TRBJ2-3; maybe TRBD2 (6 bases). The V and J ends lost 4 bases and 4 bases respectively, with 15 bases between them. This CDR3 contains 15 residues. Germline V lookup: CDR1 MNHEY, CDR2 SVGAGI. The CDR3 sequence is CASSWLAQGADTQYF. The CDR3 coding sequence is TGTGCCAGCAGTTGGCTAGCGCAGGGCGCAGATACGCAGTATTTT.

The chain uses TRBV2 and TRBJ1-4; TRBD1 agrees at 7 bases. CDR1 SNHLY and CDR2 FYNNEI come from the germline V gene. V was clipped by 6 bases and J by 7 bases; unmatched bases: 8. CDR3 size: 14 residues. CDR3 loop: CASRGTGDPEKLFF. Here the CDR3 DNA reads TGTGCCAGCAGGGGAACAGGGGACCCTGAAAAACTGTTTTTT.

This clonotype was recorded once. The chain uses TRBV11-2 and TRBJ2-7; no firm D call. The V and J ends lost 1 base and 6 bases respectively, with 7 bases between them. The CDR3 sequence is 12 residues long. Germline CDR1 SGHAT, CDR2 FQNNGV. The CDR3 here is CASSLGTSEQYF. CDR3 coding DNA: TGTGCCAGCAGCTTAGGAACTTCCGAGCAGTACTTC.

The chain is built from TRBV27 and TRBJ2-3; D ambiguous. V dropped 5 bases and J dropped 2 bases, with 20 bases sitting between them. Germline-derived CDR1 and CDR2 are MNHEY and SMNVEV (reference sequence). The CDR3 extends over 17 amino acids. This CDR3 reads CASSPYVAGFTTDTQYF. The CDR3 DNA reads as TGTGCCAGCAGTCCCTACGTAGCAGGATTCACCACAGATACGCAGTATTTT.

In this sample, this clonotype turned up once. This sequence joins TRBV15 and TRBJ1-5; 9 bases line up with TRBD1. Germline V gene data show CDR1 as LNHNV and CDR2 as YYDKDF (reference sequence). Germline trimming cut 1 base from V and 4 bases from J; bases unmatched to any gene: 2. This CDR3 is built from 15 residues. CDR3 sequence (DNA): TGTGCCACCAGCAGAGGACAGGGGGGGAATCAGCCCCAGCATTTT. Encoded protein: CATSRGQGGNQPQHF.

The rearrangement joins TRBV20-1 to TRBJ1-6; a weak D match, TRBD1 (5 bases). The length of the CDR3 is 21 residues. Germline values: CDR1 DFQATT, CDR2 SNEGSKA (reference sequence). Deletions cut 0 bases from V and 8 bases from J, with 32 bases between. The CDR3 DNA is TGCAGTGCTAGAGAGACCTTTTTGCCCGCCCTGGACAAACGGGAATATTCACCCCTCCACTTT. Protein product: CSARETFLPALDKREYSPLHF.

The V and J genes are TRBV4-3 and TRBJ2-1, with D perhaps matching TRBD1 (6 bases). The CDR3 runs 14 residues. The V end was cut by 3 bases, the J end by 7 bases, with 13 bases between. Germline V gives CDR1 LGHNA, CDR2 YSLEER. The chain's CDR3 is CASSQPGAQNEQFF. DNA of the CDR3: TGCGCCAGCAGCCAGCCAGGGGCTCAGAATGAGCAGTTCTTC.

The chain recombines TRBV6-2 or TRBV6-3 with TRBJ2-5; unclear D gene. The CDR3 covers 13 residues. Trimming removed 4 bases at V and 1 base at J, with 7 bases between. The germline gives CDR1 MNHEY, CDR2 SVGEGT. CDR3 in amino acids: CASSSRAQETQYF. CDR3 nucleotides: TGTGCCAGCAGTTCTAGGGCCCAAGAGACCCAGTACTTC.

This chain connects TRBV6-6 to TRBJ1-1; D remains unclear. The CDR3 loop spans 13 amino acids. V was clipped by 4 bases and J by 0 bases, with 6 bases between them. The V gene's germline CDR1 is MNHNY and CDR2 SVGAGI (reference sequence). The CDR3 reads CASSSMMNTEAFF. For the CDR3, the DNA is TGTGCCAGCAGTTCCATGATGAACACTGAAGCTTTCTTT.

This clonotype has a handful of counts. The CDR3 here is CSVEGMAGSSYEQYF. The CDR3 region has the DNA TGCAGCGTTGAGGGAATGGCGGGAAGCTCCTACGAGCAGTACTTC. This chain connects TRBV29-1 to TRBJ2-7; D is perhaps TRBD2 (6 bases). The ends were cut back, 3 bases at V and 0 bases at J, with 15 bases in the middle. This CDR3 has 15 residues. Germline V lookup: CDR1 SQVTM, CDR2 ANQGSEA.

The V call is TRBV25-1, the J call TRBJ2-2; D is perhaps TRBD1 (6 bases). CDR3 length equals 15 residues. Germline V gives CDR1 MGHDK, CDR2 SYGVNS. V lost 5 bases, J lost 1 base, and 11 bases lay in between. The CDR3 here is CASSKGQMNTGELFF. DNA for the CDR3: TGTGCCAGCAGTAAAGGACAGATGAACACCGGGGAGCTGTTTTTT.

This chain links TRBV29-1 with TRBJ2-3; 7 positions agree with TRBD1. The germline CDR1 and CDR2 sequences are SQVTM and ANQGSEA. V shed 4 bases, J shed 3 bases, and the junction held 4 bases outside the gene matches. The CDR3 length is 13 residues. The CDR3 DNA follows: TGCAGCGTTGTAGGGACAGCGACAGATACGCAGTATTTT. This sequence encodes CSVVGTATDTQYF.

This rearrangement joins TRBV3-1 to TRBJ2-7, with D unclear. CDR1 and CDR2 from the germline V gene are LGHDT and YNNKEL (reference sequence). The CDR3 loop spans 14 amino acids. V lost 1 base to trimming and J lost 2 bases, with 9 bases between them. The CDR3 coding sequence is TGTGCCAGCAGCCAAGGTCAGTTCCCCTACGAGCAGTACTTC. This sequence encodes CASSQGQFPYEQYF.

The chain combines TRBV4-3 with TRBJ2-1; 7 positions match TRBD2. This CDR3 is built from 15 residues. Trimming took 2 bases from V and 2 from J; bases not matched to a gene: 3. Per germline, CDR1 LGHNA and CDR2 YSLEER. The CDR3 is CASSQLRETYNEQFF. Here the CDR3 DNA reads TGCGCCAGCAGCCAATTGCGGGAGACCTACAATGAGCAGTTCTTC.

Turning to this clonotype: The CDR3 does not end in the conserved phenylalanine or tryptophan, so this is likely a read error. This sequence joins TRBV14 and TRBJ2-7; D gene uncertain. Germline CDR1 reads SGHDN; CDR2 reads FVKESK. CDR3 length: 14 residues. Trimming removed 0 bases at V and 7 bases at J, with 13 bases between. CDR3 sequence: CASSQDRTPEEQYL. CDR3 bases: TGTGCCAGCAGCCAAGATCGAACACCCGAAGAGCAGTACCTC.

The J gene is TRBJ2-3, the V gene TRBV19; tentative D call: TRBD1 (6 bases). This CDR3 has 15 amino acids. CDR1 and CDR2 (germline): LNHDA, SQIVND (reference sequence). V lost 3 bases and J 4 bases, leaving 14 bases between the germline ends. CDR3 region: CASSIPLGAADTQYF. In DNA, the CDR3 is TGTGCCAGTAGTATCCCCCTGGGGGCGGCAGATACGCAGTATTTT.

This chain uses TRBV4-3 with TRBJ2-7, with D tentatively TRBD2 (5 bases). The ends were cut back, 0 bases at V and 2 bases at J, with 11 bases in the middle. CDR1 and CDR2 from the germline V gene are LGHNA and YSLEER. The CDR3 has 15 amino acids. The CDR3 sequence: CASSQDWPGAYEQYF. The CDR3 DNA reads TGCGCCAGCAGCCAAGATTGGCCCGGGGCCTACGAGCAGTACTTC.

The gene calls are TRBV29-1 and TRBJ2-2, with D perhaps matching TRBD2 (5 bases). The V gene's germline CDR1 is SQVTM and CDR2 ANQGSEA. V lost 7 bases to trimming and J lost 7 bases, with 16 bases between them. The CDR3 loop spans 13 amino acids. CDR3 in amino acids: CSAWTASNGELFF. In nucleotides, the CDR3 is TGCAGCGCCTGGACCGCTAGCAACGGGGAGCTGTTTTTT.

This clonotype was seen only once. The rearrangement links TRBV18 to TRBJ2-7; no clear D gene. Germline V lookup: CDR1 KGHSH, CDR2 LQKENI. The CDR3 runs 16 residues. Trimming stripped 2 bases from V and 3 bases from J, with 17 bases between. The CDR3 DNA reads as TGTGCCAGCTCACCAGCCGAGGTATCAGGAATCTACGAGCAGTACTTC. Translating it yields CASSPAEVSGIYEQYF.

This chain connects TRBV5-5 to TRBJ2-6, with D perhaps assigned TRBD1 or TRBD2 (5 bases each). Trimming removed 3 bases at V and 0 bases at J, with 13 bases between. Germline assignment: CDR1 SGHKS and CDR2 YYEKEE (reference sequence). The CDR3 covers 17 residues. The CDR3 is CASSSGTSSSGANVLTF. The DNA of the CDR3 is TGTGCCAGCAGCTCCGGGACGTCTAGCTCTGGGGCCAACGTCCTGACTTTC.

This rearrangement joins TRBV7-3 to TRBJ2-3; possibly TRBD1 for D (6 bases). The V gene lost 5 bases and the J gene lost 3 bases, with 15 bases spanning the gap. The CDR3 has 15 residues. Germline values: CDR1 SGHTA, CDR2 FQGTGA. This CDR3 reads CASSLYLRGTDTQYF. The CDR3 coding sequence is TGTGCCAGCAGCCTCTACCTAAGGGGGACAGATACGCAGTATTTT.